The rows below give T cell receptor beta chains drawn from one sample of a study of regulatory T cells in long-lasting Graves disease. TCRdb used MiXCR to reprocess the multiplex PCR reads, holding one entry per CDR3 protein. Seen here are a few hundred thousand distinct CDR3 sequences, around 20% observed once, and the top ten hold more than 11%. Specimen: peripheral blood mononuclear cells (PBMCs), collected at new diagnosis, from a patient treated with antithyroid drugs. All receptors derive from a female donor with Graves disease. Both conserved end residues are part of each CDR3. Fields, in order: V gene, J gene, clone size, D gene, CDR3 protein. A D gene is named only where the DNA matches it firmly. Clone size appears in some rows only: once, few, many, or a class for an expanded clone.

V gene: TRBV28
J gene: TRBJ1-6
clone size: many
D gene: .
CDR3 protein: CASRAFPTSSSYNSPLHF

V gene: TRBV20-1
J gene: TRBJ2-7
clone size: many
D gene: .
CDR3 protein: CSARTLGLTYEQYF

V gene: TRBV20-1
J gene: TRBJ2-7
clone size: many
D gene: .
CDR3 protein: CSATGDAGGYEQYF

V gene: TRBV18
J gene: TRBJ2-7
clone size: many
D gene: TRBD1
CDR3 protein: CASYSGTGPKEQYF

V gene: TRBV4-1
J gene: TRBJ1-3
clone size: .
D gene: .
CDR3 protein: CASTPSGASGNTIYF

V gene: TRBV28
J gene: TRBJ2-7
clone size: many
D gene: TRBD2
CDR3 protein: CASSSILAGAYEQYF

V gene: TRBV20-1
J gene: TRBJ1-2
clone size: .
D gene: .
CDR3 protein: CSARAPRAGYTF

V gene: TRBV6-1
J gene: TRBJ2-1
clone size: many
D gene: TRBD2
CDR3 protein: CASSKGLAQYNEQFF

V gene: TRBV18
J gene: TRBJ2-7
clone size: many
D gene: .
CDR3 protein: CASSIGTLGEQYF

V gene: TRBV7-2
J gene: TRBJ1-5
clone size: few
D gene: TRBD1
CDR3 protein: CASSTTGSREQPQHF

V gene: TRBV6-2/TRBV6-3
J gene: TRBJ2-3
clone size: .
D gene: TRBD2
CDR3 protein: CASSYSPRGLGADTQYF

V gene: TRBV4-1
J gene: TRBJ1-5
clone size: few
D gene: TRBD1
CDR3 protein: CASSPRQGAGNQPQHF

V gene: TRBV7-9
J gene: TRBJ2-5
clone size: many
D gene: .
CDR3 protein: CASSLGRLYQETQYF

V gene: TRBV29-1
J gene: TRBJ1-1
clone size: .
D gene: .
CDR3 protein: CSVVGSRTIGAFF

V gene: TRBV5-1
J gene: TRBJ2-2
clone size: many
D gene: .
CDR3 protein: CASSLTRGTPTGELFF

V gene: TRBV6-2/TRBV6-3
J gene: TRBJ1-5
clone size: few
D gene: .
CDR3 protein: CASVLQLNQPQHF

V gene: TRBV7-7
J gene: TRBJ1-4
clone size: many
D gene: TRBD1
CDR3 protein: CASSKGQGPTNEKLFF

V gene: TRBV2
J gene: TRBJ2-7
clone size: .
D gene: TRBD1
CDR3 protein: CASRSGTGHEQYF

V gene: TRBV10-3
J gene: TRBJ2-1
clone size: many
D gene: .
CDR3 protein: CAIGREQFF

V gene: TRBV5-1
J gene: TRBJ2-7
clone size: many
D gene: .
CDR3 protein: CASSYSNEQYF

V gene: TRBV19
J gene: TRBJ1-2
clone size: few
D gene: TRBD1
CDR3 protein: CATLDRGSGYTF

V gene: TRBV12-3/TRBV12-4
J gene: TRBJ2-2
clone size: many
D gene: TRBD1
CDR3 protein: CASSWGRGSGELFF

V gene: TRBV7-2
J gene: TRBJ2-3
clone size: many
D gene: .
CDR3 protein: CASSLDRFGTDTQYF

V gene: TRBV7-2
J gene: TRBJ2-3
clone size: many
D gene: TRBD2
CDR3 protein: CASSLASGRAADTQYF

V gene: TRBV6-1
J gene: TRBJ2-5
clone size: many
D gene: .
CDR3 protein: CASSERQGWETQYF

V gene: TRBV3-1
J gene: TRBJ1-1
clone size: many
D gene: .
CDR3 protein: CASSQDFGGGEAFF

V gene: TRBV18
J gene: TRBJ2-1
clone size: many
D gene: TRBD1
CDR3 protein: CASLPPGQRSTNEQFF

V gene: TRBV6-2/TRBV6-3
J gene: TRBJ2-3
clone size: few
D gene: TRBD2
CDR3 protein: CASSYDRGGRSTSTDTQYF

V gene: TRBV6-2/TRBV6-3
J gene: TRBJ2-7
clone size: .
D gene: TRBD1
CDR3 protein: CASNDRGRKDEQYF

V gene: TRBV4-2
J gene: TRBJ2-1
clone size: few
D gene: TRBD2
CDR3 protein: CASRKAPSGGNEQFF

V gene: TRBV7-2
J gene: TRBJ2-1
clone size: .
D gene: TRBD1
CDR3 protein: CASSWDRATYNEQFF

V gene: TRBV4-3
J gene: TRBJ1-3
clone size: .
D gene: TRBD1
CDR3 protein: CASSPGTGSGSTIYF

V gene: TRBV7-9
J gene: TRBJ1-2
clone size: .
D gene: TRBD1
CDR3 protein: CASSLEQGVNYGYTF

V gene: TRBV7-3
J gene: TRBJ2-1
clone size: many
D gene: TRBD2
CDR3 protein: CASSFLAGGGRSNEQFF

V gene: TRBV15
J gene: TRBJ2-5
clone size: .
D gene: .
CDR3 protein: CATSRQLQETQYF

V gene: TRBV19
J gene: TRBJ1-5
clone size: many
D gene: .
CDR3 protein: CASSPGEGGNQPQHF

V gene: TRBV28
J gene: TRBJ1-1
clone size: .
D gene: .
CDR3 protein: CASTSRTEAFF

V gene: TRBV28
J gene: TRBJ2-4
clone size: many
D gene: .
CDR3 protein: CASTLLGGAKNIQYF

V gene: TRBV12-3/TRBV12-4
J gene: TRBJ2-1
clone size: many
D gene: TRBD2
CDR3 protein: CASSWLAGEQFF

V gene: TRBV6-5
J gene: TRBJ2-7
clone size: many
D gene: TRBD2
CDR3 protein: CASSYSRLAGGEQYF

V gene: TRBV12-3/TRBV12-4
J gene: TRBJ2-2
clone size: .
D gene: .
CDR3 protein: CASSLAGGPGELFF

V gene: TRBV6-2/TRBV6-3
J gene: TRBJ2-7
clone size: many
D gene: TRBD2
CDR3 protein: CASSVGGRDEQYF

V gene: TRBV15
J gene: TRBJ2-1
clone size: .
D gene: TRBD2
CDR3 protein: CATSRKIGLAGHGHEQFF

V gene: TRBV20-1
J gene: TRBJ2-2
clone size: few
D gene: TRBD1
CDR3 protein: CSAQRQGEDAGELFF

V gene: TRBV7-2
J gene: TRBJ1-1
clone size: many
D gene: .
CDR3 protein: CASSLALLSVEAFF

V gene: TRBV4-2
J gene: TRBJ2-2
clone size: many
D gene: .
CDR3 protein: CASSQGQVNTGELFF

V gene: TRBV6-5
J gene: TRBJ2-5
clone size: many
D gene: .
CDR3 protein: CASSYRAPQETQYF

V gene: TRBV13
J gene: TRBJ2-5
clone size: many
D gene: .
CDR3 protein: CASSLDNFEETQYF

V gene: TRBV29-1
J gene: TRBJ2-3
clone size: many
D gene: .
CDR3 protein: CSVEKTSTDTQYF

V gene: TRBV7-9
J gene: TRBJ1-3
clone size: many
D gene: .
CDR3 protein: CASSLHSARISGNTIYF

V gene: TRBV20-1
J gene: TRBJ2-3
clone size: many
D gene: TRBD2
CDR3 protein: CSATGLAGGKDTQYF

V gene: TRBV6-9
J gene: TRBJ2-5
clone size: many
D gene: .
CDR3 protein: CASSSGVAETQYF

V gene: TRBV11-2
J gene: TRBJ2-1
clone size: .
D gene: TRBD2
CDR3 protein: CASSLAPSGVNNEQFF

V gene: TRBV6-2/TRBV6-3
J gene: TRBJ2-1
clone size: many
D gene: TRBD2
CDR3 protein: CASSYSSLAATFRGDEQFF

V gene: TRBV12-3/TRBV12-4
J gene: TRBJ2-7
clone size: .
D gene: .
CDR3 protein: CASSQGGREQYF

V gene: TRBV7-9
J gene: TRBJ2-1
clone size: many
D gene: .
CDR3 protein: CASSLAFQGGNEQFF

V gene: TRBV6-1
J gene: TRBJ2-7
clone size: many
D gene: .
CDR3 protein: CAAYRDTLGDEQYF

V gene: TRBV7-9
J gene: TRBJ2-5
clone size: many
D gene: TRBD2
CDR3 protein: CASSLAGRDQETQYF